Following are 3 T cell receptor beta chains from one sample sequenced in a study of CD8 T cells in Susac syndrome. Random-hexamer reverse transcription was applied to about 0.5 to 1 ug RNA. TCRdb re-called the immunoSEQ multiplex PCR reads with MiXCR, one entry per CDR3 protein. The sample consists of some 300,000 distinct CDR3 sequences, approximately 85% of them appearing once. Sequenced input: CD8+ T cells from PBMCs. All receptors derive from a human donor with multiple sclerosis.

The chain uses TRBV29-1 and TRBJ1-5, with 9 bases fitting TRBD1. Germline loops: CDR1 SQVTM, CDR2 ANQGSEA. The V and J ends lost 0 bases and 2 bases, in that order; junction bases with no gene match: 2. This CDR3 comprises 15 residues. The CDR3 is CSVEEDRGCNQPQHF. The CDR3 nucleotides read TGCAGCGTTGAAGAGGACAGGGGATGCAATCAGCCCCAGCATTTT.

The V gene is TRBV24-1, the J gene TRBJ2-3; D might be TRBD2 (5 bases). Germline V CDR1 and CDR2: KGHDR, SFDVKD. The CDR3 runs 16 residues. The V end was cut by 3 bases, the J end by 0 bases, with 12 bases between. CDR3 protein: CATSDGPADSTDTQYF. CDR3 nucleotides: TGTGCCACCAGTGATGGACCAGCGGATAGCACAGATACGCAGTATTTT.

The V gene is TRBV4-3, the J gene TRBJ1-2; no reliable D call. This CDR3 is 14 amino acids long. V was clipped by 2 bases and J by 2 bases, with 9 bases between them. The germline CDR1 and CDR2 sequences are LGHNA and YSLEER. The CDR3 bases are TGCGCCAGCAGCCAATTAGGCACCAACTATGGCTACACCTTC. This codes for CASSQLGTNYGYTF.